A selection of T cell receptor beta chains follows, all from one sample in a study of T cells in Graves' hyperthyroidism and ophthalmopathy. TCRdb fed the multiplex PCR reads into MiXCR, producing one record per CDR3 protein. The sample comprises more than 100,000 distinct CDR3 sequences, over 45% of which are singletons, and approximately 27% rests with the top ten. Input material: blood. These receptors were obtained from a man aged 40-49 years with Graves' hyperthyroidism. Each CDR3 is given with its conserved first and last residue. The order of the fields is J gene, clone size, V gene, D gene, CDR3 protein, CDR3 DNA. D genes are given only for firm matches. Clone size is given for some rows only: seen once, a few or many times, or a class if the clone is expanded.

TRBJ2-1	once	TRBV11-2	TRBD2	CASSFTLGLAGRNEQFF	TGTGCCAGCAGCTTTACCCTGGGACTAGCGGGAAGGAATGAGCAGTTCTTC
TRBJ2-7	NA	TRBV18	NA	CASSPWGAGGTYEQYF	TGTGCCAGCTCACCATGGGGGGCCGGGGGAACCTACGAGCAGTACTTC
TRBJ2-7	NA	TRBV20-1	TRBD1	CSARDRGVSGWNSYEQYF	TGCAGTGCTCGCGACAGGGGGGTTAGCGGGTGGAACTCCTACGAGCAGTACTTC
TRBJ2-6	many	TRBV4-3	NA	CASSQDGGTANVLTF	TGCGCCAGCAGCCAAGACGGGGGTACGGCCAACGTCCTGACTTTC
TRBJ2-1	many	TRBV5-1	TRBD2	CASSLERGDPQYNEQFF	TGCGCCAGCAGCTTGGAGCGGGGAGATCCCCAATACAATGAGCAGTTCTTC
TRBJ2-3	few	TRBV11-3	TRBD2	CASSPVIGLAGIPTQYF	TGTGCCAGCAGCCCCGTCATAGGACTAGCGGGAATCCCTACGCAGTATTTT
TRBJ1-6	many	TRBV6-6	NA	CASRGSNSPLHF	TGTGCCAGCAGGGGCTCCAATTCACCCCTCCACTTT
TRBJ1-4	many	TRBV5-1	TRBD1	CASSLVGQEKLFF	TGCGCCAGCAGCTTGGTGGGACAGGAAAAACTGTTTTTT
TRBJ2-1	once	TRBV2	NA	CASRILGHYNEQSF	TGTGCCAGCAGAATACTAGGACACTACAATGAGCAGTCTTTC
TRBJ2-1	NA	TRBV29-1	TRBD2	CSLRREVPYNEQFF	TGCAGCTTAAGGCGGGAGGTACCCTACAATGAGCAGTTCTTC
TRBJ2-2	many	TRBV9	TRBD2	CASSVDGGAGTGELFF	TGTGCCAGCAGCGTAGACGGGGGGGCGGGGACCGGGGAGCTGTTTTTT
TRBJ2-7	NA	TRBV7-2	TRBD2	CASSLPTSGGSYEQYF	TGTGCCAGCAGCCTACCGACTAGCGGGGGGAGCTACGAGCAGTACTTC
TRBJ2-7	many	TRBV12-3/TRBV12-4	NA	CASSFERNEQYF	TGTGCCAGCAGTTTTGAACGGAACGAGCAGTACTTC
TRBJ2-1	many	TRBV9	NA	CASSVDGVGYNEQFF	TGTGCCAGCAGCGTAGATGGGGTAGGGTACAATGAGCAGTTCTTC
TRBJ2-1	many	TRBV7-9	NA	CASSLGSLVYNEQFF	TGTGCCAGCAGCTTAGGGAGTCTTGTATACAATGAGCAGTTCTTC